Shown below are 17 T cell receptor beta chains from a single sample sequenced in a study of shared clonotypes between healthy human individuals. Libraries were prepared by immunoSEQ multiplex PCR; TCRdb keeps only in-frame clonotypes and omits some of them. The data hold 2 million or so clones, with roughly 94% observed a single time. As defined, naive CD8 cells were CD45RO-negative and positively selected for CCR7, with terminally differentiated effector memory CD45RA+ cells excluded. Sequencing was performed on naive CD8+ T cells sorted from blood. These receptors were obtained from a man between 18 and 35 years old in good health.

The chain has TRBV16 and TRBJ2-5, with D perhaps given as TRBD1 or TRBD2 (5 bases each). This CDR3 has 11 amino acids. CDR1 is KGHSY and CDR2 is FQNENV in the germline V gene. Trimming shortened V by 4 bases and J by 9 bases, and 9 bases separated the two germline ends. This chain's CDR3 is CASSPGTSQYF. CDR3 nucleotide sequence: TGTGCCAGCAGCCCGGGGACGTCCCAGTACTTC.

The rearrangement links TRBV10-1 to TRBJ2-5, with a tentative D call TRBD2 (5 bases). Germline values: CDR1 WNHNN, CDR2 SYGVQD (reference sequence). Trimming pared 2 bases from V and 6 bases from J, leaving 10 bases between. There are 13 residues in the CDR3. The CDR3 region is CASSEDPGKTQYF. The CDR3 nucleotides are TGCGCCAGCAGTGAGGACCCCGGGAAGACCCAGTACTTC.

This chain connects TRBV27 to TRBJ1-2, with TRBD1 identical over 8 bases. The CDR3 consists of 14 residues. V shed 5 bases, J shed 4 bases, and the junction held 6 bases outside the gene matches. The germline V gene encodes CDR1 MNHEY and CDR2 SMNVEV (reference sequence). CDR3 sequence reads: CASSAGTGVYGYTF. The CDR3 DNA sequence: TGTGCCAGCAGTGCGGGGACAGGAGTCTATGGCTACACCTTC.

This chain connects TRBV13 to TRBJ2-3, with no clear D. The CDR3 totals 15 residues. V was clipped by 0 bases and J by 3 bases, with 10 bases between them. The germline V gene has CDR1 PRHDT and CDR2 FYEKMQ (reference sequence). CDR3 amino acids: CASSLGAPGTDTQYF. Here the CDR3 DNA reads TGTGCCAGCAGCTTAGGGGCTCCCGGAACAGATACGCAGTATTTT.

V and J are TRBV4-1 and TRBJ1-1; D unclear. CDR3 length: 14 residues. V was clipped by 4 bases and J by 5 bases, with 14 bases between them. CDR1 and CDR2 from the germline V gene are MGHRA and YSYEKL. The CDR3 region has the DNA TGCGCCAGCAGCCCCCGGGGAATGGGGACTGAAGCTTTCTTT. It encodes CASSPRGMGTEAFF.

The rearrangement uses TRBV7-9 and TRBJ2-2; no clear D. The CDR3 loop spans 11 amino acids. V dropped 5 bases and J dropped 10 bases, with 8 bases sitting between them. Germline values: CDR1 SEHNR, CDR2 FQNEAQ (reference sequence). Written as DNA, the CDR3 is TGTGCCAGCAGCCCCCTGGAGGAGCTGTTTTTT. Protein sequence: CASSPLEELFF. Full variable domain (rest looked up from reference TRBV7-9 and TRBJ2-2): DTGVSQNPRHKITKRGQNVTFRCDPISEHNRLYWYRQTLGQGPEFLTYFQNEAQLEKSRLLSDRFSAERPKGSFSTLEIQRTEQGDSAMYLCASSPLEELFFGEGSRLTVL.

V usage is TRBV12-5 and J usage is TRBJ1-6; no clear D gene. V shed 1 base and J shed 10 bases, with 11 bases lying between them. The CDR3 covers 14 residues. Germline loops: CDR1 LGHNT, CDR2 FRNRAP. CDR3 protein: CASGLESPFSPLHF. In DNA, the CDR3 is TGTGCTAGTGGTTTGGAGTCTCCGTTCTCACCCCTCCACTTT. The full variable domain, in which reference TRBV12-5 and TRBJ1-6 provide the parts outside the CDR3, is DARVTQTPRHKVTEMGQEVTMRCQPILGHNTVFWYRQTMMQGLELLAYFRNRAPLDDSGMPKDRFSAEMPDATLATLKIQPSEPRDSAVYFCASGLESPFSPLHFGNGTRLTVT.

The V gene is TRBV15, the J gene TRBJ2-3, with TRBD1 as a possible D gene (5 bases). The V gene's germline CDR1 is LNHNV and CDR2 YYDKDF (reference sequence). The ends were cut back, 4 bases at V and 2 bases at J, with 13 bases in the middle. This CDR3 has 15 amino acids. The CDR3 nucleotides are TGTGCCACCAGCACAGGGCAGGCCCTCACAGATACGCAGTATTTT. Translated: CATSTGQALTDTQYF.

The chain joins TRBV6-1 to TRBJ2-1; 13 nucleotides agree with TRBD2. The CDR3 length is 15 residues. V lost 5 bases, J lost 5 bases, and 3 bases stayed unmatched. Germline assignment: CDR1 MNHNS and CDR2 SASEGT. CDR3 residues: CASSKLAGGHNEQFF. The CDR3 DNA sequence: TGTGCCAGCAGTAAACTAGCGGGGGGGCACAATGAGCAGTTCTTC.

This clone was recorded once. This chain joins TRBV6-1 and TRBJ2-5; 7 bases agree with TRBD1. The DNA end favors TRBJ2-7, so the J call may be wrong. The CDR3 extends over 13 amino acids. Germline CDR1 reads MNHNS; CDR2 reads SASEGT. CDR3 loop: CASRGDRLNEQYF. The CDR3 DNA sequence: TGTGCCAGCAGGGGGGACAGATTAAACGAGCAGTACTTC.

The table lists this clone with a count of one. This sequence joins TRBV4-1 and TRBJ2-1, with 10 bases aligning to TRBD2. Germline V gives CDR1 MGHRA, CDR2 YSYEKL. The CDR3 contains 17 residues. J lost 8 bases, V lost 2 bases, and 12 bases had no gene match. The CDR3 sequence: CASSQRGAGGQGDEQFF. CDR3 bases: TGCGCCAGCAGCCAAAGGGGAGCGGGGGGGCAGGGTGATGAGCAGTTCTTC.

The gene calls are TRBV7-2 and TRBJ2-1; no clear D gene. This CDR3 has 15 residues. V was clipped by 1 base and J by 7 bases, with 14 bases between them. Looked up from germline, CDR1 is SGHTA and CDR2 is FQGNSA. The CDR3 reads CASSLEARPANEQFF. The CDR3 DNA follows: TGTGCCAGCAGCTTAGAAGCTAGACCCGCGAATGAGCAGTTCTTC.

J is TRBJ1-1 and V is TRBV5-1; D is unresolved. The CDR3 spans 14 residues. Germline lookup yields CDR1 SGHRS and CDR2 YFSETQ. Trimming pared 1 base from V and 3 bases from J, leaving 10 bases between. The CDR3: CASSLRVGYTEAFF. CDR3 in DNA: TGCGCCAGCAGCTTGCGGGTTGGGTACACTGAAGCTTTCTTT.

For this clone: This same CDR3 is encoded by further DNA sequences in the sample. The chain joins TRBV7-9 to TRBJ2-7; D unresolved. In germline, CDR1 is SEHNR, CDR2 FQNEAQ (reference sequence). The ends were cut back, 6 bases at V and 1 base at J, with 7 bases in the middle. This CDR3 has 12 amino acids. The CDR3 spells CASRSDSYEQYF. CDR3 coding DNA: TGTGCCAGCAGGTCAGATTCCTACGAGCAGTACTTC.

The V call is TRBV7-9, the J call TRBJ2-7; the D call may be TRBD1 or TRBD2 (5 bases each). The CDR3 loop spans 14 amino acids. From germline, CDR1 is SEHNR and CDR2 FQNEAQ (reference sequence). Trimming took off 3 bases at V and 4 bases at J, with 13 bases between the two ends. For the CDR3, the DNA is TGTGCCAGCAGCTTCTGGGGGACGGAGTACGAGCAGTACTTC. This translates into CASSFWGTEYEQYF.

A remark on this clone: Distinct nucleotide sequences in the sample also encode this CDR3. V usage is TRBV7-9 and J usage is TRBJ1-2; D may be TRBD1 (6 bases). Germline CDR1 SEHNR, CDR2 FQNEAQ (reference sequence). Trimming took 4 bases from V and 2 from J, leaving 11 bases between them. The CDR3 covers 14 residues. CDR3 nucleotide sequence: TGTGCCAGCAGCTCCGGCGGACAGAACTATGGCTACACCTTC. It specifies CASSSGGQNYGYTF.

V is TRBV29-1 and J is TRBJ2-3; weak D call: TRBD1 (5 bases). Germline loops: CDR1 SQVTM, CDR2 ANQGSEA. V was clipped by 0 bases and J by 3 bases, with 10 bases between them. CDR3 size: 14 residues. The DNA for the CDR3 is TGCAGCGTTGAAGATCAGGACAATACAGATACGCAGTATTTT. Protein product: CSVEDQDNTDTQYF.